This T cell receptor (beta chain) comes out of a study of blood T cell repertoires in COVID-19. V shed 6 bases and J 6 bases; nucleotides not matched to a gene: 5. The CDR3 is 13 amino acids. Germline CDR1 and CDR2: MNHEY and SVGAGI. Clones were sequenced by immunoSEQ multiplex PCR, and TCRdb holds only the in-frame ones, with some missing. The data contain about 330,000 clones, over 75% of them singletons. Sequenced input: peripheral blood. The J gene is TRBJ2-1, the V gene TRBV6-5, with 7 bases aligning to TRBD1. The clonotype originates from a woman aged 50 to 65 with active or convalescent COVID-19. This CDR3 is CASSRDSFNEQFF. In DNA form, the CDR3 reads TGTGCCAGCAGCCGGGACAGTTTCAATGAGCAGTTCTTC.